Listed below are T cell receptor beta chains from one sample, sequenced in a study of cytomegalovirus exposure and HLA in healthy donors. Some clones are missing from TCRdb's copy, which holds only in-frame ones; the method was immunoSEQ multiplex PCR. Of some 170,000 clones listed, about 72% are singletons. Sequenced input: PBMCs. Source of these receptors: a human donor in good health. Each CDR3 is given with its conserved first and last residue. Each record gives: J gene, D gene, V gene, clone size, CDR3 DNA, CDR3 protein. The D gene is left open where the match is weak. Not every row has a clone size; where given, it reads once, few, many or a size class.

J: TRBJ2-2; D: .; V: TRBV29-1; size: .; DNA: TGCAGCGCCAACCGAGCGGGCACCGGGGAGCTGTTTTTT; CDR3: CSANRAGTGELFF
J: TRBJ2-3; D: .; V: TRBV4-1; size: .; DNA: TGCGCCAGCAGCCAGTACGGCGGCAGCACAGATACGCAGTATTTT; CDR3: CASSQYGGSTDTQYF
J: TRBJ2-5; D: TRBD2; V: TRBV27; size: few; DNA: TGTGCCAGCAGTACCCAAAGGACTAGCCGGGAGACCCAGTACTTC; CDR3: CASSTQRTSRETQYF
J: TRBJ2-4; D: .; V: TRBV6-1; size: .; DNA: TGTGCCAGCAATGGAGAGTTAGCCAAAAACATTCAGTACTTC; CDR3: CASNGELAKNIQYF
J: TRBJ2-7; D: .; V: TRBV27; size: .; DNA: TGTGCCAGCAGTTTATCTAACGGACTACCTTCCGACTACGAGCAGTACTTC; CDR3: CASSLSNGLPSDYEQYF
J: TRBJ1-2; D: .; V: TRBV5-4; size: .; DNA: TGTGCCAGCAGCTTGGTTAGCAGGGCTGGGGGCTACACCTTC; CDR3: CASSLVSRAGGYTF
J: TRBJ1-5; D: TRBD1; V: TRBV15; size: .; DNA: TGTGCCACCAGCAGAGATCCCCAAGTCGCAGGGGGCTCAGGTCAGCCCCAGCATTTT; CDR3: CATSRDPQVAGGSGQPQHF
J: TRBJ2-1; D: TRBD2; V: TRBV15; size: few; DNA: TGTGCCACCAGCAAGGAGCGGGGGATCCATGAGCAGTTCTTC; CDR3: CATSKERGIHEQFF
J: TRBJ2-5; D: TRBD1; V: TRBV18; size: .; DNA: TGTGCCAGCTCTCCAATCCCGGGACAGGGCGGGGAGACCCAGTACTTC; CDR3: CASSPIPGQGGETQYF
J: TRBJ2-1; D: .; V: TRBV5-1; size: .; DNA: TGCGCCAGCAGCTTGGGTGGAGGGTACAATGAGCAGTTCTTC; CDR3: CASSLGGGYNEQFF
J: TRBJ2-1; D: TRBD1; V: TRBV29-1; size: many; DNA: TGCAGCGTTGAATGGGCAGGGGGCTACAATGAGCAGTTCTTC; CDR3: CSVEWAGGYNEQFF